The clone carrying this T cell receptor (beta chain) was detected only once. Germline CDR1 is LGHNA and CDR2 is YSLEER. The CDR3 extends over 16 amino acids. Deletions cut 0 bases from V and 3 bases from J, with 14 bases between. Sequencing used immunoSEQ multiplex PCR; TCRdb keeps in-frame clones, though not all of them. The repertoire holds around 190,000 clones, with around 90% as singletons. This sample is drawn from a study of control samples from healthy donors and cancer patients. V is TRBV4-3 and J is TRBJ1-1, with D possibly TRBD1 on 5 matching bases. The source of this sequence is a woman aged 45-65 years in good health. Specimen: blood. The CDR3 region is CASSQEVELGDTEAFF. CDR3 sequence (DNA): TGCGCCAGCAGCCAAGAAGTGGAGTTAGGGGACACTGAAGCTTTCTTT.